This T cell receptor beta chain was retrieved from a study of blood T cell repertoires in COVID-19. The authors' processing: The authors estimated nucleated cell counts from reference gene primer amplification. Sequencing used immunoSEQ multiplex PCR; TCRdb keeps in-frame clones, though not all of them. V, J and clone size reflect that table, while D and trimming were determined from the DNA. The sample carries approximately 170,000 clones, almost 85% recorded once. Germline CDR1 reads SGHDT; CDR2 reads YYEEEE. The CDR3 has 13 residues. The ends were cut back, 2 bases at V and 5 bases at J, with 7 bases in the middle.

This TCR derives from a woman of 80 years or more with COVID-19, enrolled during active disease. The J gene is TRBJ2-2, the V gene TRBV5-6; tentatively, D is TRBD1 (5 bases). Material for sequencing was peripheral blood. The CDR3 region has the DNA TGTGCCAGCAGCTTCAAGGGGACCGGGGAGCTGTTTTTT. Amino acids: CASSFKGTGELFF.